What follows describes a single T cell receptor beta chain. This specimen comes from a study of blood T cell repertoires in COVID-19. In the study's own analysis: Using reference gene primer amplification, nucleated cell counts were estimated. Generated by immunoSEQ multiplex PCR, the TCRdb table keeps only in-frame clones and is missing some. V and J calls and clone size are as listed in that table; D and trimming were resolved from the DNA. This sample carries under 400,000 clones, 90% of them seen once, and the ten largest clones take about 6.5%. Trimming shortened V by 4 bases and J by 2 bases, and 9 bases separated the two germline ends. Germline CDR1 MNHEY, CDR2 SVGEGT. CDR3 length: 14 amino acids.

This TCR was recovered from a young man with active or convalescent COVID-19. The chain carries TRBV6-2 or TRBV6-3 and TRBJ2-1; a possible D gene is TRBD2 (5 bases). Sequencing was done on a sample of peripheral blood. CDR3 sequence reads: CASSLVGAYNEQFF. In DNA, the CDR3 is TGTGCCAGCAGTTTAGTGGGAGCCTACAATGAGCAGTTCTTC.